Listed below are T cell receptor beta chains from one sample, sequenced in a study of T cell responses to AZD1222 COVID-19 vaccine. Profiled with immunoSEQ multiplex PCR; TCRdb holds only in-frame clones, not every one. The sample shows over 90,000 clones, 88% of them seen only once. This specimen was peripheral blood, taken 28 days after the second AZD1222 dose. These receptors all stem from an adult who received the AZD1222 COVID-19 vaccine. CDR3s include the opening cysteine and the closing phenylalanine or tryptophan. The order of the fields is clone size, V gene, CDR3 protein. Clone size is given for some rows only: seen once, a few or many times, or a class if the clone is expanded.

abundance: NA
v_gene: TRBV5-1
CDR3aa: CASKGQGADGYTF

abundance: NA
v_gene: TRBV11-2
CDR3aa: CASSLGLANYGYTF

abundance: NA
v_gene: TRBV10-3
CDR3aa: CAIRTGVNQPQHF

abundance: once
v_gene: TRBV5-1
CDR3aa: CASSRTGETQYF

abundance: NA
v_gene: TRBV7-9
CDR3aa: CASSLEGQGDDYGYTF

abundance: NA
v_gene: TRBV3-1/TRBV3-2
CDR3aa: CASSPGTSDTQYF

abundance: NA
v_gene: TRBV4-1
CDR3aa: CASRPASDPNEKLFF

abundance: NA
v_gene: TRBV29-1
CDR3aa: CSVGQGVAATYGYTF

abundance: once
v_gene: TRBV7-2
CDR3aa: CASSSRRGLAEKLFF

abundance: NA
v_gene: TRBV18
CDR3aa: CASSRDGGRNEKLFF

abundance: NA
v_gene: TRBV21-1
CDR3aa: CASSKRRLAGGDNEQFF

abundance: few
v_gene: TRBV4-3
CDR3aa: CASSQGGTQYF

abundance: NA
v_gene: TRBV5-6
CDR3aa: CASSLSPGGVELFF

abundance: NA
v_gene: TRBV27
CDR3aa: CASSPVDSYNEKLFF

abundance: once
v_gene: TRBV6-2/TRBV6-3
CDR3aa: CASSYSSRINEQFF

abundance: NA
v_gene: TRBV6-5
CDR3aa: CATTTGLEQYF

abundance: NA
v_gene: TRBV19
CDR3aa: CASNVENQPQHF

abundance: NA
v_gene: TRBV15
CDR3aa: CATSSPTEQGFWNSPLHF

abundance: NA
v_gene: TRBV30
CDR3aa: CAWAQGSQNIQYF

abundance: NA
v_gene: TRBV5-5
CDR3aa: CASSRDRASSYEQYF

abundance: NA
v_gene: TRBV9
CDR3aa: CASSVDRDPFYNSPLHF

abundance: NA
v_gene: TRBV13
CDR3aa: CASSLVVTGSFF

abundance: once
v_gene: TRBV15
CDR3aa: CATSRGGGRNTIYF